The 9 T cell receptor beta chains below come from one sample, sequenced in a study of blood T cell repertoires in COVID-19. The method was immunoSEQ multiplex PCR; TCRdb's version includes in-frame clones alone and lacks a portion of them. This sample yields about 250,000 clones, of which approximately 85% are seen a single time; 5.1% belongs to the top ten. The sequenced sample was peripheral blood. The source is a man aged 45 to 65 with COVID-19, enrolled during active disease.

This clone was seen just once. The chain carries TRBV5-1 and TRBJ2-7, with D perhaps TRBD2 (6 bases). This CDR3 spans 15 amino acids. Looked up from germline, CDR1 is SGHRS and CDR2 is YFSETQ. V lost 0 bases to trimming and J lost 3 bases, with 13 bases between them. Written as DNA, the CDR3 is TGCGCCAGCAGCTTGGGTGGAGGGATAAACTACGAGCAGTACTTC. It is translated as CASSLGGGINYEQYF.

CDR3 sequence reads: CAIRDGGNNSPLHF. CDR3 DNA sequence: TGTGCCATCAGGGACGGGGGAAATAATTCACCCCTCCACTTT. J is TRBJ1-6 and V is TRBV10-3, with D maybe TRBD1 (5 bases). CDR3 length: 14 residues. Germline-derived CDR1 and CDR2 are ENHRY and SYGVKD. V was pared by 6 bases and J by 5 bases, with 11 bases between.

CDR3 sequence (DNA): TGTGCCAGCAGCTTAGCGGGGGGGCTAAGTGGCAATGAGCAGTTCTTC. Encoded protein: CASSLAGGLSGNEQFF. The rearrangement joins TRBV11-2 to TRBJ2-1; TRBD2 aligns across 8 bases. Trimming cost V 1 base and J 6 bases; bases outside gene matches: 8. Germline lookup yields CDR1 SGHAT and CDR2 FQNNGV. The length of the CDR3 is 16 residues. The full variable domain, with the rest looked up from reference TRBV11-2 and TRBJ2-1, is EAGVAQSPRYKIIEKRQSVAFWCNPISGHATLYWYQQILGQGPKLLIQFQNNGVVDDSQLPKDRFSAERLKGVDSTLKIQPAKLEDSAVYLCASSLAGGLSGNEQFFGPGTRLTVL.

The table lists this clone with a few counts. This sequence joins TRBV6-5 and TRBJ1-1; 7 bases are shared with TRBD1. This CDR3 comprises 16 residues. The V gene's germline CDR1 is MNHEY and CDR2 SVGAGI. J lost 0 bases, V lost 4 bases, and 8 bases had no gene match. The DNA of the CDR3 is TGTGCCAGCAGTTCCCAGCGACAGGGATTGAACACTGAAGCTTTCTTT. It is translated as CASSSQRQGLNTEAFF.

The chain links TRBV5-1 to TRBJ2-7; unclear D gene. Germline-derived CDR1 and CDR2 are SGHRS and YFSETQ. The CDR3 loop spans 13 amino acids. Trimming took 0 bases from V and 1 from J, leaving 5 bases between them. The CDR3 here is CASSLDGSYEQYF. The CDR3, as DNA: TGCGCCAGCAGCTTGGACGGTTCCTACGAGCAGTACTTC.

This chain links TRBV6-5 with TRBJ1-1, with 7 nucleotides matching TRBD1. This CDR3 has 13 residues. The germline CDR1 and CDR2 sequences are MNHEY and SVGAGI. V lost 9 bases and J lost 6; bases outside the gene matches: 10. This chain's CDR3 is CASEGRGSPEAFF. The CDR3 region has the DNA TGTGCCAGTGAGGGCAGGGGGTCCCCTGAAGCTTTCTTT.

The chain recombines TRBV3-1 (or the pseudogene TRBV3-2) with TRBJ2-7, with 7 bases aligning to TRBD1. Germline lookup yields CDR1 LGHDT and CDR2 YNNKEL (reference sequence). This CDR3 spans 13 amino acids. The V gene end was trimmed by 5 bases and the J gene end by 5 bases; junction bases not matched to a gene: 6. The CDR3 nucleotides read TGTGCCAGCAGCTTCCGGACAGGCCACGAGCAGTACTTC. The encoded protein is CASSFRTGHEQYF.

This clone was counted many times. The CDR3 coding sequence is TGTGCCAGCAGCCTCCGAACCAGGACAGGGGCCGAAAAACTGTTTTTT. Its protein product is CASSLRTRTGAEKLFF. This chain connects TRBV3-1 (or the pseudogene TRBV3-2) to TRBJ1-4, with 9 bases identical to TRBD1. The length of the CDR3 is 16 residues. The germline gives CDR1 LGHDT, CDR2 YNNKEL (reference sequence). V was pared by 4 bases and J by 8 bases, with 11 bases of the junction left unmatched.

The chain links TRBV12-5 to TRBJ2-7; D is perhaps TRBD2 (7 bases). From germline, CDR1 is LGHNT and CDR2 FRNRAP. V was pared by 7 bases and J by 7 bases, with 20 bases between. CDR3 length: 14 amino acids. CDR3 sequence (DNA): TGTGCTAGTGCCCTGGGGGGGGCGCAGGAAGAGCAGTACTTC. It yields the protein CASALGGAQEEQYF.